The 17 T cell receptor beta chains in this list originate from one sample, sequenced in a study of blood T cell repertoires in COVID-19. Only in-frame clones appear in the TCRdb table, and some are missing; sequencing was by immunoSEQ multiplex PCR. The profile shows about 410,000 clones, roughly 90% of them singletons. The sequenced sample was peripheral blood. These receptor sequences come from a middle-aged woman with COVID-19, enrolled during active disease.

This clone was counted once. This rearrangement joins TRBV12-3 or TRBV12-4 to TRBJ1-1; D call uncertain. The length of the CDR3 is 13 residues. Between the trimmed V and J ends, which lost 3 bases and 3 bases, there was a span of 8 bases. CDR3 protein: CASSFSWHTEAFF. The DNA for the CDR3 is TGTGCCAGCAGTTTTTCTTGGCACACTGAAGCTTTCTTT.

CDR3 in amino acids: CASSPTRGGEKLFF. CDR3 nucleotide sequence: TGTGCCAGCTCACCAACCAGGGGTGGAGAAAAACTGTTTTTT. This chain links TRBV18 with TRBJ1-4; tentatively, D is TRBD1 (6 bases). V was clipped by 2 bases and J by 8 bases, with 12 bases between them. Germline V gives CDR1 KGHSH, CDR2 LQKENI. CDR3 length equals 14 residues. The full variable domain, rest sourced from reference TRBV18 and TRBJ1-4, is NAGVMQNPRHLVRRRGQEARLRCSPMKGHSHVYWYRQLPEEGLKFMVYLQKENIIDESGMPKERFSAEFPKEGPSILRIQQVVRGDSAAYFCASSPTRGGEKLFFGSGTQLSVL.

The chain carries TRBV24-1 and TRBJ1-6; D possibly corresponds to TRBD1 (6 bases). The CDR3 runs to 14 residues. Germline V gene data show CDR1 as KGHDR and CDR2 as SFDVKD. The V end was cut by 4 bases, the J end by 5 bases, with 8 bases between. CDR3 protein: CATSEAGDNSPLHF. Here the CDR3 DNA reads TGTGCCACCAGTGAGGCAGGGGATAATTCACCCCTCCACTTT.

This chain links TRBV29-1 with TRBJ2-7; TRBD1 aligns across 10 bases. The trim removed 7 bases at V and 6 bases at J, leaving 9 bases unmatched. CDR1 and CDR2 from the germline V gene are SQVTM and ANQGSEA. CDR3 length equals 13 residues. CDR3 in DNA: TGCAGCGGTGGGACAGGGGCCCCCGGCGAGCAGTACTTC. It translates to CSGGTGAPGEQYF.

This clone has a single count. The rearrangement uses TRBV27 and TRBJ2-1; the match to TRBD2 covers 9 bases. Per the germline V gene, CDR1 is MNHEY and CDR2 is SMNVEV (reference sequence). This CDR3 contains 19 residues. The junction had 14 bases not matched to a gene; V was cut back by 1 base and J by 4 bases. The CDR3 DNA sequence: TGTGCCAGCAGTTTATTCTCAGATAGCGGGGGCAAGATATACAATGAGCAGTTCTTC. This sequence encodes CASSLFSDSGGKIYNEQFF.

The chain is built from TRBV18 and TRBJ2-2; no definite D call. With 4 bases removed from V and 2 bases from J, the gap between germline ends came to 11 bases. This CDR3 contains 15 residues. Germline V CDR1 and CDR2: KGHSH, LQKENI. The CDR3 nucleotides read TGTGCCAGCTCACGGGCATCCTCCAACACCGGGGAGCTGTTTTTT. This codes for CASSRASSNTGELFF.

The chain employs TRBV28 and TRBJ1-2; D gene unclear. Trimming removed 3 bases from V and 4 bases from J, with 9 bases in between. Germline CDR1 MDHEN, CDR2 SYDVKM. This CDR3 is built from 13 residues. The CDR3 region is CASSFDMVYGYTF. As DNA, the CDR3 is TGTGCCAGCAGTTTTGACATGGTCTATGGCTACACCTTC.

The V call is TRBV7-2, the J call TRBJ1-2, with D possibly TRBD1 on 5 matching bases. Per germline, CDR1 SGHTA and CDR2 FQGNSA. The CDR3 loop spans 17 amino acids. The germline V and J ends were trimmed by 1 base and 6 bases, with 21 bases remaining between them. This CDR3 is CASSLEFRAPARDGYTF. CDR3 in DNA: TGTGCCAGCAGCTTAGAATTCAGGGCTCCAGCAAGGGATGGCTACACCTTC.

The V gene is TRBV9, the J gene TRBJ1-2, with TRBD1 as a possible D gene (5 bases). The CDR3 loop spans 14 amino acids. Trimming removed 2 bases from V and 8 bases from J, with 16 bases in between. Germline V gives CDR1 SGDLS, CDR2 YYNGEE. CDR3 in amino acids: CASSVEGEVGGYTF. The CDR3 coding sequence is TGTGCCAGCAGCGTGGAAGGGGAGGTAGGAGGCTACACCTTC. The full variable domain, rest sourced from reference TRBV9 and TRBJ1-2, is DSGVTQTPKHLITATGQRVTLRCSPRSGDLSVYWYQQSLDQGLQFLIQYYNGEERAKGNILERFSAQQFPDLHSELNLSSLELGDSALYFCASSVEGEVGGYTFGSGTRLTVV.

The chain joins TRBV18 to TRBJ2-7; D might be TRBD1 (6 bases). This CDR3 contains 14 residues. Trimming took 2 bases from V and 6 from J, leaving 14 bases between them. Germline loops: CDR1 KGHSH, CDR2 LQKENI. CDR3 loop: CASSPNTGSGEQYF. The DNA for the CDR3 is TGTGCCAGCTCACCAAACACAGGGAGCGGCGAGCAGTACTTC.

The rearrangement uses TRBV5-1 and TRBJ1-1; weak D call: TRBD1 (5 bases). From germline, CDR1 is SGHRS and CDR2 YFSETQ. The CDR3 consists of 14 residues. V was trimmed by 4 bases and J by 1 base, leaving 11 bases between them. CDR3 DNA: TGCGCCAGCAGCGTAGTCCAGGGGAACACTGAAGCTTTCTTT. It is translated as CASSVVQGNTEAFF.

The chain couples TRBV27 to TRBJ1-1; D not certain. The CDR3 length is 15 residues. V was trimmed by 3 bases and J by 4 bases, leaving 15 bases between them. CDR1 is MNHEY and CDR2 is SMNVEV in the germline V gene (reference sequence). The DNA for the CDR3 is TGTGCCAGCAGTTTGGGCGCCCTCGGGATCACTGAAGCTTTCTTT. Amino acid sequence: CASSLGALGITEAFF.

The chain employs TRBV18 and TRBJ2-5, with 12 nucleotides matching TRBD2. The V gene end was trimmed by 3 bases and the J gene end by 2 bases; junction bases not matched to a gene: 7. The CDR3 loop spans 17 amino acids. Germline CDR1 and CDR2: KGHSH and LQKENI. The CDR3 spells CASSPLGLAGRQETQYF. The DNA of the CDR3 is TGTGCCAGCTCACCTCTCGGACTAGCGGGGAGACAAGAGACCCAGTACTTC.

This rearrangement joins TRBV7-2 to TRBJ2-3; D is possibly TRBD2 (7 bases). Germline values: CDR1 SGHTA, CDR2 FQGNSA. Trimming removed 5 bases from V and 5 bases from J, with 20 bases in between. CDR3 length: 16 residues. The CDR3 sequence: CASSPTAIGGEDTQYF. The CDR3 nucleotides are TGTGCCAGCAGCCCGACAGCTATAGGGGGGGAAGATACGCAGTATTTT.

The chain employs TRBV12-3 or TRBV12-4 and TRBJ1-4, with 8 positions matching TRBD1. The CDR3 has 13 residues. Trimming at V came to 4 bases and at J to 10 bases, leaving 5 bases not matched to a gene. CDR3 amino acids: CASSSLQGGKLFF. In nucleotides, the CDR3 is TGTGCCAGCAGTTCCCTACAGGGGGGAAAACTGTTTTTT.

The V call is TRBV7-9, the J call TRBJ1-3; D possibly corresponds to TRBD1 (5 bases). The CDR3 is 13 residues long. Trimming pared 8 bases from V and 0 bases from J, leaving 8 bases between. The germline gives CDR1 SEHNR, CDR2 FQNEAQ (reference sequence). CDR3: CASGQGSGNTIYF. CDR3 DNA: TGTGCCAGCGGTCAGGGCTCTGGAAACACCATATATTTT.

This clone was detected once. The chain uses TRBV11-3 and TRBJ1-3, with 7 bases identical to TRBD1. CDR3 length equals 15 residues. The ends lost 5 bases at V and 0 bases at J; junction bases unmatched: 4. CDR1 and CDR2 from the germline V gene are SGHNT and YENEEA. The CDR3 sequence: CASSHGQDSGNTIYF. The CDR3 nucleotides are TGTGCCAGCAGCCACGGACAGGACTCTGGAAACACCATATATTTT.